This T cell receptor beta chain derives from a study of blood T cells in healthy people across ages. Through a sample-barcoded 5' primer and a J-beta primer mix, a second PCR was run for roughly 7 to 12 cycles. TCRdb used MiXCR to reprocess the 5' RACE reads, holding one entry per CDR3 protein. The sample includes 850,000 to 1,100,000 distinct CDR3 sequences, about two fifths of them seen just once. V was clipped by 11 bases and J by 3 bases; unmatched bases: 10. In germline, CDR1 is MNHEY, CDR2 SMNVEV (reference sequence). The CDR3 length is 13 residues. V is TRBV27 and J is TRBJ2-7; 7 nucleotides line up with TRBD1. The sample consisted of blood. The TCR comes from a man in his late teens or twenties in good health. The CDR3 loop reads CAGTETGGYEQYF. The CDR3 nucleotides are TGTGCCGGGACAGAGACAGGAGGCTACGAGCAGTACTTC.